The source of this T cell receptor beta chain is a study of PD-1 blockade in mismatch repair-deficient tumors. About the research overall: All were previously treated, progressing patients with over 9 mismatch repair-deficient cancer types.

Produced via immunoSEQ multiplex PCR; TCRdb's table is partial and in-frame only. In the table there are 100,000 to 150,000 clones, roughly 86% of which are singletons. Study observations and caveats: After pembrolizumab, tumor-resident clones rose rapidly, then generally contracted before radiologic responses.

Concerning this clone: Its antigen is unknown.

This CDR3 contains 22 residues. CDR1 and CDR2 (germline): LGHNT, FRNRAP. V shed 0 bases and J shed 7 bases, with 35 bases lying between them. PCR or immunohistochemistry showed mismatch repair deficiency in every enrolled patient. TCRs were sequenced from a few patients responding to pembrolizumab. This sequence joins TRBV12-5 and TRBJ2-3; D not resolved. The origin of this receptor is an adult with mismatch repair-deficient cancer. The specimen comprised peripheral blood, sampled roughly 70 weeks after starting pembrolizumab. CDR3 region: CASGLVLPFVVVEVHHRNTQYF. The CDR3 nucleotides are TGTGCTAGTGGTTTGGTACTCCCCTTCGTGGTAGTAGAGGTTCACCACCGGAATACGCAGTATTTT.